This TCR beta chain was recovered during a study of blood T cells in healthy people across ages. With a J-beta primer mix and a sample-barcoded 5' primer, a second PCR ran about 7 to 11 cycles. One entry per CDR3 protein, called by TCRdb with MiXCR from the 5' RACE reads. The data hold approximately 780,000 distinct CDR3 sequences, with around 25% observed a single time. The CDR3 has 12 amino acids. Per germline, CDR1 WNHNN and CDR2 SYGVQD (reference sequence). The same data also went into a second study, on T cells of mothers and their children.

The gene calls are TRBV10-1 and TRBJ2-5, with a possible D match to TRBD2 (5 bases). Judging by the DNA end, TRBJ2-7 fits better; the J call may be wrong. The sequencing sample was made of blood. The receptor was derived from a boy aged 5 to 17 in good health. CDR3 nucleotides: TGCGCCAGCAACGGGGTGGGCTACGAGCAGTACTTC. It translates to CASNGVGYEQYF.